What follows is one T cell receptor beta chain and its context. Its antigen is currently unknown. Trimming stripped 2 bases from V and 4 bases from J, with 15 bases between. The CDR3 is 16 residues long. Germline assignment: CDR1 LNHDA and CDR2 SQIVND (reference sequence). The sample belongs to a study of OX40 agonist ivuxolimab in advanced cancers. This table comes from immunoSEQ multiplex PCR, and its TCRdb copy is limited to in-frame clones, with some not included. The table shows roughly 30,000 clones, with about 93% occurring only once. General observations from the study: Among some nonresponders, normalized T-cell clonal expansion was also low.

The chain recombines TRBV19 with TRBJ2-1; weak D call: TRBD2 (5 bases). This sequence was found in an adult with an advanced solid tumor such as melanoma, head and neck, liver or kidney cancer. The sample was CD4+ or CD8+ T cells sorted from blood, taken in a trial of the OX40 agonist ivuxolimab. The CDR3 loop is CASSIPSTRGYNEQFF. In DNA, the CDR3 is TGTGCCAGTAGTATACCCTCCACCCGAGGGTACAATGAGCAGTTCTTC.